The 8 T cell receptor beta chains given below trace back to one sample, sequenced in a study of T cell responses to AZD1222 COVID-19 vaccine listed by TCRdb under 2021. Receptor amplification or capture employed the immunoSEQ multiplex PCR assay. TCRdb's version of the immuneACCESS table is confined to in-frame rearrangements and falls short of the full clone set. An unresolved V gene accounts for under half of the shortfall where checked; the remainder is of unknown origin. The sample contains over 130,000 clones, 94% of them found a single time. The ten most abundant clones make up roughly 1.2% of the sample. This specimen's time point label, per the study, means: baseline before first vaccination. The sample consisted of peripheral blood, taken on day 0 of AZD1222 vaccination. The receptors were gathered from an adult in good health.

This clone was picked up one time. The rearrangement uses TRBV19 and TRBJ2-3, with 11 bases fitting TRBD2. Germline CDR1 and CDR2: LNHDA and SQIVND (reference sequence). V was clipped by 5 bases and J by 0 bases; unmatched bases: 7. The CDR3 contains 17 residues. The CDR3 bases are TGTGCCAGTAGTTCCACCTGGACTAGCGGGAGCACAGATACGCAGTATTTT. It specifies CASSSTWTSGSTDTQYF.

This sequence joins TRBV6-4 and TRBJ2-2; D perhaps matches TRBD1 (5 bases). Trimming pared 2 bases from V and 3 bases from J, leaving 10 bases between. The CDR3 extends over 15 amino acids. Germline assignment: CDR1 MRHNA and CDR2 SNTAGT. CDR3 bases: TGTGCCAGCAGTGACGGGCAGGGTGACACCGGGGAGCTGTTTTTT. Residues: CASSDGQGDTGELFF.

The chain couples TRBV5-4 to TRBJ1-2; tentative D call: TRBD1 (5 bases). The length of the CDR3 is 13 residues. Trimming removed 1 base at V and 4 bases at J, with 8 bases between. CDR1 is SGHNT and CDR2 is YYREEE in the germline V gene (reference sequence). The CDR3 loop is CASSLWGGYGYTF. CDR3 nucleotide sequence: TGTGCCAGCAGCTTGTGGGGCGGCTATGGCTACACCTTC. Using reference TRBV5-4 and TRBJ1-2 for the parts outside the CDR3, the full variable domain is ETGVTQSPTHLIKTRGQQVTLRCSSQSGHNTVSWYQQALGQGPQFIFQYYREEENGRGNFPPRFSGLQFPNYSSELNVNALELDDSALYLCASSLWGGYGYTFGSGTRLTVV.

This clone was observed once. This chain's CDR3 is CASQLAGGPGEQFF. In nucleotides, the CDR3 is TGCGCCAGCCAACTAGCGGGGGGGCCGGGTGAGCAGTTCTTC. The chain couples TRBV10-2 to TRBJ2-1; 13 positions agree with TRBD2. From germline, CDR1 is WSHSY and CDR2 SAAADI. The ends lost 8 bases at V and 9 bases at J; junction bases unmatched: 7. This CDR3 is built from 14 residues.

The chain carries TRBV7-8 and TRBJ2-7; D uncertain. Trimming took off 1 base at V and 5 bases at J, with 9 bases between the two ends. Germline V lookup: CDR1 SGHVS, CDR2 FQNEAQ. There are 13 residues in the CDR3. The DNA of the CDR3 is TGTGCCAGCAGCTTAGGTCCCTGGAACGAGCAGTACGTC. Protein: CASSLGPWNEQYV.

The chain carries TRBV4-1 and TRBJ1-4; D is undetermined. This CDR3 is built from 15 residues. CDR1 and CDR2 (germline): MGHRA, YSYEKL. The germline V and J ends were trimmed by 1 base and 3 bases, with 9 bases remaining between them. The CDR3 DNA is TGCGCCAGCAGCCAAGTGGCACAGCCTAATGAAAAACTGTTTTTT. This encodes CASSQVAQPNEKLFF.

V usage is TRBV6-5 and J usage is TRBJ2-1; the D gene is possibly TRBD2 (6 bases). The CDR3 consists of 15 residues. Trimming cost V 5 bases and J 0 bases, with 11 bases left between them. Germline CDR1 MNHEY, CDR2 SVGAGI. The CDR3 nucleotides read TGTGCCAGCAGTACGGACGGGGGCTCCTACAATGAGCAGTTCTTC. Its protein is CASSTDGGSYNEQFF.

The rearrangement uses TRBV27 and TRBJ2-1; D remains ambiguous. V lost 6 bases and J 0 bases, leaving 12 bases between the germline ends. The CDR3 loop spans 15 amino acids. Germline V CDR1 and CDR2: MNHEY, SMNVEV (reference sequence). The CDR3 is CASRDPDRSYNEQFF. The DNA of the CDR3 is TGTGCCAGCAGGGATCCCGACCGCTCCTACAATGAGCAGTTCTTC.